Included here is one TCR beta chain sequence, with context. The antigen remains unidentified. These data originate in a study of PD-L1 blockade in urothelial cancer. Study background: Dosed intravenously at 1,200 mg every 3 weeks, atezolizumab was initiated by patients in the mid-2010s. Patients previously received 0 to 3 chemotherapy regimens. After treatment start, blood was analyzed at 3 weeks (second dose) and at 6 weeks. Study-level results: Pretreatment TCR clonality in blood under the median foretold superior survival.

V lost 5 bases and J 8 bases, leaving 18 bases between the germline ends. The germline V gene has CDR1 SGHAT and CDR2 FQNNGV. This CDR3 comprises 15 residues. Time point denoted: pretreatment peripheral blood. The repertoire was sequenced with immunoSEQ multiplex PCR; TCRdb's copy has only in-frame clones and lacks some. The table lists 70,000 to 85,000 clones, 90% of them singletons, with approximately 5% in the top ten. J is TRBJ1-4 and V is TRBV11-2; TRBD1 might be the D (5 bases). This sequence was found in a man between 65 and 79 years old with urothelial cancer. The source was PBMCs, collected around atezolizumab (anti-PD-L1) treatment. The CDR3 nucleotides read TGTGCCAGCAGCCCAACCCCTACAGGAAAGGAAAAACTGTTTTTT. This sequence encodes CASSPTPTGKEKLFF.